The 29 T cell receptor beta chains below all came from one sample that was sequenced in a study of regulatory T cells in long-lasting Graves disease. TCR beta libraries were built with iRepertoire HTBI primers and Arm-PCR of CDR3 regions. TCRdb analysed the multiplex PCR reads with MiXCR anew, one entry per CDR3 protein. The sample holds 500,000 or so distinct CDR3 sequences, 14% seen once. Indicated time point: newly diagnosed GD, antithyroid drugs for less than 3 months. Construction of the TCR library relied on RNA isolated from PBMCs. These data also featured in a second study, about T cells in Graves' hyperthyroidism and ophthalmopathy.

Specimen: peripheral blood mononuclear cells (PBMCs), collected at new diagnosis, from a patient treated with antithyroid drugs. All receptors derive from a woman aged 50 to 60 with Graves disease.

The gene calls are TRBV9 and TRBJ1-2; 7 bases align to TRBD1. V shed 3 bases and J 4 bases; nucleotides not matched to a gene: 9. The CDR3 consists of 15 residues. Germline V CDR1 and CDR2: SGDLS, YYNGEE. CDR3 in DNA: TGTGCCAGCAGCGATGGGGACAGTGGATTCTATGGCTACACCTTC. Encoded protein: CASSDGDSGFYGYTF.

At least ten counts were recorded for this clonotype. This rearrangement joins TRBV28 to TRBJ2-1; D uncertain. Deletions cut 7 bases from V and 9 bases from J, with 19 bases between. From germline, CDR1 is MDHEN and CDR2 SYDVKM. The CDR3 has 14 amino acids. The CDR3 sequence is CASTYNDLLSEQFF. DNA of the CDR3: TGTGCCAGCACCTACAACGATCTACTCAGTGAGCAGTTCTTC.

This clonotype was picked up many times. V and J are TRBV3-1 and TRBJ2-7; 9 bases line up with TRBD2. This CDR3 is 14 amino acids long. Trimming took 2 bases from V and 2 from J; bases not matched to a gene: 1. In germline, CDR1 is LGHDT, CDR2 YNNKEL (reference sequence). The CDR3 protein is CASSQSGRTYEQYF. In DNA form, the CDR3 reads TGTGCCAGCAGCCAAAGCGGGAGGACCTACGAGCAGTACTTC.

This clonotype was observed at least ten times. V usage is TRBV29-1 and J usage is TRBJ2-5; D perhaps matches TRBD2 (5 bases). The CDR3 contains 14 residues. With 6 bases removed from V and 0 bases from J, the gap between germline ends came to 14 bases. Per the germline V gene, CDR1 is SQVTM and CDR2 is ANQGSEA. The CDR3 loop is CSVRLTGDQETQYF. Written as DNA, the CDR3 is TGCAGCGTGAGACTAACGGGCGACCAAGAGACCCAGTACTTC.

This clonotype was seen many times. The J gene is TRBJ2-2, the V gene TRBV7-3; TRBD1 or TRBD2 may be the D gene (6 bases each). Deletions cut 4 bases from V and 0 bases from J, with 12 bases between. The CDR3 sequence is 16 residues long. Germline-derived CDR1 and CDR2 are SGHTA and FQGTGA. CDR3 amino acids: CASSSRGRPNTGELFF. The CDR3 coding sequence is TGTGCCAGCAGCTCACGGGGGCGTCCGAACACCGGGGAGCTGTTTTTT.

This clonotype showed up many times. The chain is built from TRBV30 and TRBJ1-2, with 7 bases lining up with TRBD1. The V segment lost 4 bases and the J segment 3 bases; nucleotides outside the gene matches: 8. In germline, CDR1 is GTSNPN, CDR2 SVGIG (reference sequence). CDR3 size: 14 residues. DNA of the CDR3: TGTGCCTGGACCCCGGGACAGTCATACTATGGCTACACCTTC. Protein: CAWTPGQSYYGYTF.

At least ten counts were recorded for this clonotype. The rearrangement uses TRBV3-1 and TRBJ1-1, with D hard to call. Germline V gene data show CDR1 as LGHDT and CDR2 as YNNKEL (reference sequence). The CDR3 is 14 amino acids. Trimming shortened V by 5 bases and J by 4 bases, and 14 bases separated the two germline ends. CDR3 in DNA: TGTGCCAGCAGCAGGTCTCGTGGCGGCACTGAAGCTTTCTTT. Translation: CASSRSRGGTEAFF. The variable domain in full, with the rest retrieved from reference TRBV3-1 and TRBJ1-1, is DTAVSQTPKYLVTQMGNDKSIKCEQNLGHDTMYWYKQDSKKFLKIMFSYNNKELIINETVPNRFSPKSPDKAHLNLHINSLELGDSAVYFCASSRSRGGTEAFFGQGTRLTVV.

The sample holds a few counts of this clonotype. Being one base from a much bigger clone, this may be a read error. The missing conserved phenylalanine or tryptophan at the end of this CDR3 makes a read error likely. The genes are TRBV7-8 and TRBJ2-3; the match to TRBD1 covers 10 bases. The junction had 10 bases not matched to a gene; V was cut back by 5 bases and J by 5 bases. The CDR3 is 16 residues long. The V gene's germline CDR1 is SGHVS and CDR2 FQNEAQ. The DNA of the CDR3 is TGTGCCAGCAGCCTAAAAGACAGGGGGCGAGGAGATACGCAGTATCTT. Amino acids: CASSLKDRGRGDTQYL.

The J gene is TRBJ1-2, the V gene TRBV27, with 9 positions matching TRBD1. V shed 5 bases, J shed 7 bases, and the junction held 8 bases outside the gene matches. Germline V CDR1 and CDR2: MNHEY, SMNVEV (reference sequence). The CDR3 covers 14 residues. For the CDR3, the DNA is TGTGCCAGCAGTACTCCGGACAGGGGCGCTGGCTACACCTTC. Its protein product is CASSTPDRGAGYTF.

This clonotype was recorded at least ten times. V is TRBV3-1 and J is TRBJ1-1; D gene uncertain. Germline loops: CDR1 LGHDT, CDR2 YNNKEL (reference sequence). This CDR3 region has 15 residues. The germline V and J ends were trimmed by 4 bases and 6 bases, with 18 bases remaining between them. CDR3 DNA sequence: TGTGCCAGCAGCCTCTCCCAGTTTGGTTCGCCTGAAGCTTTCTTT. Amino acid sequence: CASSLSQFGSPEAFF.

With respect to this clonotype: A clone one base away is much larger, so this may be a read error. The chain combines TRBV20-1 with TRBJ2-2, with TRBD2 identical over 8 bases. Germline CDR1 is DFQATT and CDR2 is SNEGSKA (reference sequence). The junction had 8 bases not matched to a gene; V was cut back by 8 bases and J by 3 bases. The length of the CDR3 is 14 residues. The chain's CDR3 is CSPQPLADTGELFF. CDR3 coding DNA: TGCAGTCCACAACCACTAGCGGACACCGGGGAGCTGTTTTTT.

This clonotype has only a few counts. The J gene is TRBJ2-7, the V gene TRBV6-2 or TRBV6-3; D ambiguous. This CDR3 has 13 residues. V was trimmed by 8 bases and J by 1 base, leaving 12 bases between them. The V gene's germline CDR1 is MNHEY and CDR2 SVGEGT. CDR3 nucleotides: TGTGCCAGCGGGTTGAGCAGTTCCTACGAGCAGTACTTC. Residues: CASGLSSSYEQYF.

In its sample, this clonotype was seen many times. V is TRBV28 and J is TRBJ2-7, with D maybe TRBD1 (5 bases). Trimming left V 8 bases short and J 0 bases short, with 11 bases between. Germline V gene lookup returns CDR1 MDHEN and CDR2 SYDVKM. The CDR3 contains 13 residues. The CDR3 region has the DNA TGTGCCAGCTCAAGGGGTCCCTCCTACGAGCAGTACTTC. Its translation is CASSRGPSYEQYF.

This clonotype appeared many times. The CDR3 region is CASSLVGVGTAYLYEQYF. Written as DNA, the CDR3 is TGTGCCAGCAGTTTGGTGGGAGTTGGGACAGCCTACCTCTACGAGCAGTACTTC. V is TRBV28 and J is TRBJ2-7; 7 bases are shared with TRBD1. From germline, CDR1 is MDHEN and CDR2 SYDVKM. The CDR3 consists of 18 residues. V trimming: 3 bases; J trimming: 3 bases; junction bases outside the gene matches: 17.

Note on this clonotype: This may be a read error: a much more frequent sequence differs by one nucleotide. The CDR3 does not close with the conserved phenylalanine or tryptophan, likely indicating a read error. The CDR3 DNA is TGCGCCAGCAGCTTGGCATATCGGGACGAGCAGTACTTG. Protein sequence: CASSLAYRDEQYL. This sequence joins TRBV5-1 and TRBJ2-7; D gene ambiguous. This CDR3 has 13 amino acids. The V end lost 0 bases, the J end lost 5 bases, and 9 bases lay between the germline ends. Germline CDR1 reads SGHRS; CDR2 reads YFSETQ.

This clonotype was seen at least ten times. The chain links TRBV6-5 to TRBJ2-7, with D possibly matching TRBD1 (6 bases). CDR1 MNHEY and CDR2 SVGAGI come from the germline V gene. V lost 2 bases, J lost 3 bases, and 14 bases lay in between. The CDR3 covers 15 residues. In DNA form, the CDR3 reads TGTGCCAGCAGTTACCTGACAGGAGGCGACTACGAGCAGTACTTC. This sequence encodes CASSYLTGGDYEQYF.

This clonotype was recorded at least ten times. This chain links TRBV11-2 with TRBJ2-1; 7 bases match TRBD1. V lost 5 bases and J lost 2; bases outside the gene matches: 6. The CDR3 has 15 amino acids. From germline, CDR1 is SGHAT and CDR2 FQNNGV. Written as DNA, the CDR3 is TGTGCCAGCAGCAAAGGGCAGGGGGCCTACAATGAGCAGTTCTTC. Encoded protein: CASSKGQGAYNEQFF. The variable domain in full, with the rest retrieved from reference TRBV11-2 and TRBJ2-1, is EAGVAQSPRYKIIEKRQSVAFWCNPISGHATLYWYQQILGQGPKLLIQFQNNGVVDDSQLPKDRFSAERLKGVDSTLKIQPAKLEDSAVYLCASSKGQGAYNEQFFGPGTRLTVL.

In its sample, this clonotype was seen many times. The V and J genes are TRBV7-9 and TRBJ2-1; the match to TRBD2 covers 9 bases. Germline V CDR1 and CDR2: SEHNR, FQNEAQ (reference sequence). CDR3 size: 15 residues. J lost 8 bases, V lost 1 base, and 6 bases had no gene match. Here the CDR3 reads CASSLVAGGRDEQFF. For the CDR3, the DNA is TGTGCCAGCAGCTTAGTTGCGGGCGGGAGGGATGAGCAGTTCTTC.

This clonotype was picked up a small number of times. The chain uses TRBV9 and TRBJ1-1; 10 bases are a match to TRBD1. This CDR3 region has 15 residues. V lost 4 bases and J lost 8; bases outside the gene matches: 11. Per the germline V gene, CDR1 is SGDLS and CDR2 is YYNGEE. The CDR3, as DNA: TGTGCCAGCAGCCCCCGACAGGGGGCGAATTTAGAAGCTTTCTTT. This sequence encodes CASSPRQGANLEAFF.

This clonotype was observed a handful of times. This chain links TRBV5-1 with TRBJ1-4; D is possibly TRBD1 (6 bases). The CDR3 spans 14 residues. Per germline, CDR1 SGHRS and CDR2 YFSETQ. V was trimmed by 4 bases and J by 8 bases, leaving 15 bases between them. CDR3 in amino acids: CASSEGGVMEKLFF. The CDR3 DNA is TGCGCCAGCAGCGAAGGGGGGGTGATGGAAAAACTGTTTTTT.

The gene calls are TRBV7-9 and TRBJ2-3; TRBD2 aligns across 10 bases. This CDR3 spans 17 amino acids. Germline lookup yields CDR1 SEHNR and CDR2 FQNEAQ (reference sequence). Losses at the gene ends were 2 bases for V and 6 bases for J; bases not matched to a gene: 11. CDR3 sequence reads: CASSLLSSGSSGDTQYF. DNA for the CDR3: TGTGCCAGCAGCTTACTGTCTAGCGGGAGCTCTGGGGATACGCAGTATTTT. The entire variable domain, with the rest obtained from reference TRBV7-9 and TRBJ2-3, is as follows: DTGVSQNPRHKITKRGQNVTFRCDPISEHNRLYWYRQTLGQGPEFLTYFQNEAQLEKSRLLSDRFSAERPKGSFSTLEIQRTEQGDSAMYLCASSLLSSGSSGDTQYFGPGTRLTVL.

This clonotype was detected once. The rearrangement links TRBV2 to TRBJ2-5; 8 bases are a match to TRBD2. Germline V lookup: CDR1 SNHLY, CDR2 FYNNEI. Trimming cost V 8 bases and J 2 bases; bases outside gene matches: 7. The CDR3 runs 14 residues. CDR3 protein: CASRRLATQETQYF. The DNA for the CDR3 is TGTGCCAGCCGGAGACTAGCGACTCAAGAGACCCAGTACTTC.

This clonotype has more than one count but fewer than ten. The chain is built from TRBV12-3 or TRBV12-4 and TRBJ2-1; 8 nucleotides agree with TRBD1. Losses at the gene ends were 6 bases for V and 6 bases for J; bases not matched to a gene: 10. CDR3 length equals 15 residues. In DNA form, the CDR3 reads TGTGCCAGCAGCACCGCAGAGGACAGGGTCAATGAGCAGTTCTTC. Protein sequence: CASSTAEDRVNEQFF.

V is TRBV29-1 and J is TRBJ2-3; either TRBD1 or TRBD2 may supply D (7 bases each). Germline V gene lookup returns CDR1 SQVTM and CDR2 ANQGSEA. V was clipped by 2 bases and J by 4 bases, with 10 bases between them. The CDR3 contains 13 residues. CDR3 sequence: CSVEQGGADTQYF. The CDR3 region has the DNA TGCAGCGTTGAACAGGGGGGGGCAGATACGCAGTATTTT.

The V and J genes are TRBV10-3 and TRBJ2-1; TRBD2 agrees at 8 bases. The J segment lost 7 bases and the V segment lost 6 bases, leaving 11 bases of the junction unmatched. The CDR3 loop spans 15 amino acids. In germline, CDR1 is ENHRY, CDR2 SYGVKD. CDR3 nucleotides: TGTGCCATCAGGCCCCCTCGCGGGAGGCAAAATGAGCAGTTCTTC. Its protein product is CAIRPPRGRQNEQFF.

This clonotype was seen more than once but under ten times. The chain uses TRBV28 and TRBJ2-3; D is uncertain. The CDR3 is 15 amino acids. Trimming took off 8 bases at V and 0 bases at J, with 15 bases between the two ends. Germline assignment: CDR1 MDHEN and CDR2 SYDVKM. In DNA form, the CDR3 reads TGTGCCAGCCCCCCCCCCCAGCTCAGCACAGATACGCAGTATTTT. This translates into CASPPPQLSTDTQYF.

The chain has TRBV7-3 and TRBJ1-1, with a weak D call TRBD1 (6 bases). The germline V gene encodes CDR1 SGHTA and CDR2 FQGTGA. This CDR3 spans 14 amino acids. V gave up 5 bases and J gave up 0 bases, with 10 bases separating them. The CDR3 region has the DNA TGTGCCAGCAGCCGCGACAGGATGAACACTGAAGCTTTCTTT. Residues: CASSRDRMNTEAFF.

This clonotype was counted many times. The chain is built from TRBV28 and TRBJ1-1; D gene uncertain. The CDR3 contains 11 residues. The germline V gene encodes CDR1 MDHEN and CDR2 SYDVKM. Deletions cut 11 bases from V and 0 bases from J, with 7 bases between. The CDR3: CAAAMNTEAFF. The CDR3 region has the DNA TGTGCCGCCGCGATGAACACTGAAGCTTTCTTT. The variable domain in full, completed from reference TRBV28 and TRBJ1-1, reads DVKVTQSSRYLVKRTGEKVFLECVQDMDHENMFWYRQDPGLGLRLIYFSYDVKMKEKGDIPEGYSVSREKKERFSLILESASTNQTSMYLCAAAMNTEAFFGQGTRLTVV.

This clonotype was observed at least ten times. The CDR3 region is CASSLYRESGYEQFF. In DNA form, the CDR3 reads TGTGCCAGCAGTTTATACCGGGAGAGCGGGTATGAGCAGTTCTTC. The rearrangement joins TRBV28 to TRBJ2-1; D is perhaps TRBD2 (6 bases). The CDR3 totals 15 residues. CDR1 is MDHEN, CDR2 SYDVKM, per germline. V was shortened by 1 base and J by 8 bases, with 15 bases between the two germline ends.